This T cell receptor beta chain was found in a study of read filtering for tumor transcriptome and immune sequencing. Across the study: Mean patient age was roughly 66 years, range roughly 40 to 85; approximately 18 male, roughly 14 female.

This clonotype was detected ten times or more. The CDR3 spans 14 residues. Germline V gene data show CDR1 as SGHRS and CDR2 as YFSETQ. V shed 1 base and J shed 1 base, with 7 bases lying between them. Molecular barcoded adaptors covering alpha/delta and beta/gamma chains were used on roughly 400 ng RNA. TCRdb used MiXCR to reprocess the reads, holding one entry per CDR3 protein. The data contain about 86,000 distinct CDR3 sequences, 9% to 15% of them seen just once; the ten biggest clones take up about 15%. The sequencing input was a population of CD138-negative cells sorted from bone marrow. This chain links TRBV5-1 with TRBJ2-3; D is uncertain. This TCR came from a donor at least 40 years old with multiple myeloma. The DNA of the CDR3 is TGCGCCAGCAGCTTGCGCCAGGGCACAGATACGCAGTATTTT. It specifies CASSLRQGTDTQYF. The full variable domain, completed using reference TRBV5-1 and TRBJ2-3, is KAGVTQTPRYLIKTRGQQVTLSCSPISGHRSVSWYQQTPGQGLQFLFEYFSETQRNKGNFPGRFSGRQFSNSRSEMNVSTLELGDSALYLCASSLRQGTDTQYFGPGTRLTVL.